These 19 T cell receptor beta chains came from one sample sequenced in a study of shared clonotypes between healthy human individuals. CD8 cells regarded as naive lacked CD45RO, were positively chosen for CCR7, and omitted terminally differentiated effector memory CD45RA+ cells. TCRdb keeps only in-frame clones here, not all; method: immunoSEQ multiplex PCR. The table lists 1.5 million to 2.5 million clones, about 95% of them singletons. Sequencing input: naive CD8+ T cells sorted from blood. The receptors originated from a young man in good health.

This clone was seen a single time. V gene TRBV6-5 combines with J gene TRBJ1-1; D is undetermined. Trimming shortened V by 4 bases and J by 0 bases, and 6 bases separated the two germline ends. The CDR3 length is 13 residues. Germline values: CDR1 MNHEY, CDR2 SVGAGI. DNA for the CDR3: TGTGCCAGCAGTTTCTCGGTGAACACTGAAGCTTTCTTT. Encoded protein: CASSFSVNTEAFF.

This rearrangement joins TRBV29-1 to TRBJ2-6; 8 nucleotides align to TRBD2. The CDR3 is made up of 15 amino acids. Trimming removed 7 bases from V and 0 bases from J; junction bases left unmatched: 5. The germline V gene encodes CDR1 SQVTM and CDR2 ANQGSEA. DNA for the CDR3: TGCAGCGCCCGGGGGGGAAGCTCTGGGGCCAACGTCCTGACTTTC. Protein sequence: CSARGGSSGANVLTF.

Remarks on this clone: The sample carries other DNA sequences with the same CDR3. The chain has TRBV28 and TRBJ2-7, with TRBD2 matching 8 bases. Losses at the gene ends were 6 bases for V and 4 bases for J; bases not matched to a gene: 5. Per the germline V gene, CDR1 is MDHEN and CDR2 is SYDVKM. CDR3 size: 13 residues. The CDR3 loop is CASRFRGGYEQYF. CDR3 DNA sequence: TGTGCCAGCAGATTCCGGGGGGGTTACGAGCAGTACTTC.

This sequence joins TRBV4-1 and TRBJ1-3, with no clear D. The CDR3 loop spans 13 amino acids. From germline, CDR1 is MGHRA and CDR2 YSYEKL. With 0 bases removed from V and 7 bases from J, the gap between germline ends came to 7 bases. The CDR3 nucleotides are TGCGCCAGCAGCCAAGAATCCTCTAACACCATATATTTT. This codes for CASSQESSNTIYF.

V gene TRBV5-8 combines with J gene TRBJ2-2; D ambiguous. Germline-derived CDR1 and CDR2 are SGHTS and YDEGEE. The V end lost 2 bases, the J end lost 8 bases, and 4 bases lay between the germline ends. This CDR3 is built from 11 residues. CDR3 region: CASSFAGELFF. The CDR3 DNA reads TGTGCCAGCAGCTTCGCGGGGGAGCTGTTTTTT. Together with reference TRBV5-8 and TRBJ2-2, the CDR3 gives the full variable domain: EAGVTQSPTHLIKTRGQQATLRCSPISGHTSVYWYQQALGLGLQFLLWYDEGEERNRGNFPPRFSGRQFPNYSSELNVNALELEDSALYLCASSFAGELFFGEGSRLTVL.

This chain links TRBV7-9 with TRBJ2-7, with TRBD1 matching over 11 bases. The J segment lost 0 bases and the V segment lost 5 bases, leaving 6 bases of the junction unmatched. CDR3 length: 16 amino acids. CDR1 and CDR2 from the germline V gene are SEHNR and FQNEAQ (reference sequence). The CDR3 DNA reads TGTGCCAGCAGCCACCCGGACAGGGGGCTCTCCTACGAGCAGTACTTC. This codes for CASSHPDRGLSYEQYF. Based on the CDR3 plus reference TRBV7-9 and TRBJ2-7, the full variable domain is DTGVSQNPRHKITKRGQNVTFRCDPISEHNRLYWYRQTLGQGPEFLTYFQNEAQLEKSRLLSDRFSAERPKGSFSTLEIQRTEQGDSAMYLCASSHPDRGLSYEQYFGPGTRLTVT.

This sequence joins TRBV7-8 and TRBJ2-3; 11 bases fit TRBD2. CDR1 is SGHVS, CDR2 FQNEAQ, per germline. Unmatched junction bases numbered 10, after V lost 2 bases and J lost 3 bases. The length of the CDR3 is 18 residues. The CDR3 bases are TGTGCCAGCAGCTTACGACTAGCGGGGCCCCTGATGACAGATACGCAGTATTTT. Encoded protein: CASSLRLAGPLMTDTQYF.

The chain links TRBV4-2 to TRBJ2-2, with no clear D. Germline V CDR1 and CDR2: LGHNA, YNFKEQ. V was trimmed by 3 bases and J by 6 bases, leaving 8 bases between them. This CDR3 is 13 amino acids long. The DNA for the CDR3 is TGTGCCAGCAGCCACGTTGGAGCCGGGGAGCTGTTTTTT. Its protein product is CASSHVGAGELFF.

The J gene is TRBJ1-6, the V gene TRBV9; D is possibly TRBD1 (5 bases). This CDR3 region has 15 residues. V was pared by 0 bases and J by 7 bases, with 11 bases between. From germline, CDR1 is SGDLS and CDR2 YYNGEE. CDR3 protein: CASSVAGTENSPLHF. The CDR3 region has the DNA TGTGCCAGCAGCGTAGCTGGGACGGAGAATTCACCCCTCCACTTT.

The chain couples TRBV25-1 to TRBJ2-2; perhaps TRBD1 as D (5 bases). This CDR3 has 18 residues. Per the germline V gene, CDR1 is MGHDK and CDR2 is SYGVNS. The ends were cut back, 1 base at V and 1 base at J, with 16 bases in the middle. CDR3 region: CASSESATVIQNTGELFF. CDR3 nucleotide sequence: TGTGCCAGCAGTGAATCCGCGACAGTAATTCAGAACACCGGGGAGCTGTTTTTT.

This clone was seen once. V and J are TRBV7-2 and TRBJ2-7; D not certain. Looked up from germline, CDR1 is SGHTA and CDR2 is FQGNSA. V was shortened by 3 bases and J by 7 bases, with 13 bases between the two germline ends. The CDR3 has 13 amino acids. DNA of the CDR3: TGTGCCAGCAGCTTCTTGGGTATGATGGAGCAGTACTTC. It is translated as CASSFLGMMEQYF.

With regard to this clone: Within the sample, other DNA sequences also encode this same CDR3. The chain employs TRBV29-1 and TRBJ2-7; D perhaps matches TRBD2 (6 bases). Germline loops: CDR1 SQVTM, CDR2 ANQGSEA. There are 12 residues in the CDR3. V dropped 3 bases and J dropped 1 base, with 7 bases sitting between them. CDR3 sequence reads: CSVEEGSYEQYF. CDR3 sequence (DNA): TGCAGCGTTGAGGAGGGGTCCTACGAGCAGTACTTC.

The chain employs TRBV10-1 and TRBJ2-3; tentatively, D is TRBD1 (5 bases). Germline lookup yields CDR1 WNHNN and CDR2 SYGVQD (reference sequence). V was clipped by 10 bases and J by 2 bases, with 22 bases between them. The CDR3 has 16 amino acids. CDR3 amino acids: CAIRRNVTDFTDTQYF. The CDR3 coding sequence is TGCGCCATCCGGCGAAACGTGACAGATTTCACAGATACGCAGTATTTT.

The V and J genes are TRBV2 and TRBJ2-3, with 8 bases that match TRBD1. The CDR3 contains 18 residues. V dropped 2 bases and J dropped 6; count of bases not matched to a gene: 16. Germline V gene lookup returns CDR1 SNHLY and CDR2 FYNNEI. CDR3 protein: CASSELISTQGAKDTQYF. DNA for the CDR3: TGTGCCAGCAGTGAATTAATCTCCACCCAGGGGGCAAAGGATACGCAGTATTTT. Filled out from reference TRBV2 and TRBJ2-3, the complete variable domain reads EPEVTQTPSHQVTQMGQEVILRCVPISNHLYFYWYRQILGQKVEFLVSFYNNEISEKSEIFDDQFSVERPDGSNFTLKIRSTKLEDSAMYFCASSELISTQGAKDTQYFGPGTRLTVL.

The CDR3 here is CACRTRERYEQYF. CDR3 nucleotide sequence: TGTGCCTGTCGGACAAGAGAAAGGTACGAGCAGTACTTC. This sequence joins TRBV30 and TRBJ2-7, with TRBD1 as a possible D gene (5 bases). CDR1 GTSNPN and CDR2 SVGIG come from the germline V gene (reference sequence). CDR3 size: 13 residues. Trimming removed 6 bases from V and 4 bases from J, with 16 bases in between.

The chain recombines TRBV5-1 with TRBJ2-1, with TRBD2 matching over 10 bases. Germline loops: CDR1 SGHRS, CDR2 YFSETQ. V shed 4 bases, J shed 1 base, and the junction held 2 bases outside the gene matches. This CDR3 is built from 15 residues. The CDR3 nucleotides are TGCGCCAGCAGCGAGGGACTAGCGTCCTACAATGAGCAGTTCTTC. This sequence encodes CASSEGLASYNEQFF.

The chain is built from TRBV9 and TRBJ2-3; 14 positions agree with TRBD2. J gave up 5 bases and V 3 bases, and 5 bases lay outside the gene matches. In germline, CDR1 is SGDLS, CDR2 YYNGEE. The CDR3 length is 16 residues. The CDR3 nucleotides read TGTGCCAGCAGCGCCCCCGGGACTAGCGGGAGAGATACGCAGTATTTT. It translates to CASSAPGTSGRDTQYF.

The J gene is TRBJ2-3, the V gene TRBV5-1, with 8 nucleotides matching TRBD1. CDR1 is SGHRS, CDR2 YFSETQ, per germline. The CDR3 runs to 16 residues. J was trimmed by 4 bases and V by 4 bases; bases with no gene match: 11. CDR3 coding DNA: TGCGCCAGCAGCCTCAGGACAGGGTATTCGTCAGATACGCAGTATTTT. Its translation: CASSLRTGYSSDTQYF.

V gene TRBV7-8 combines with J gene TRBJ1-1; the D gene is possibly TRBD1 (6 bases). The germline V gene encodes CDR1 SGHVS and CDR2 FQNEAQ. This CDR3 is 15 amino acids long. Trimming took 3 bases from V and 1 from J, leaving 12 bases between them. Here the CDR3 DNA reads TGTGCCAGCAGCTTGTCGACAGGCCGGAACACTGAAGCTTTCTTT. Its translation is CASSLSTGRNTEAFF.